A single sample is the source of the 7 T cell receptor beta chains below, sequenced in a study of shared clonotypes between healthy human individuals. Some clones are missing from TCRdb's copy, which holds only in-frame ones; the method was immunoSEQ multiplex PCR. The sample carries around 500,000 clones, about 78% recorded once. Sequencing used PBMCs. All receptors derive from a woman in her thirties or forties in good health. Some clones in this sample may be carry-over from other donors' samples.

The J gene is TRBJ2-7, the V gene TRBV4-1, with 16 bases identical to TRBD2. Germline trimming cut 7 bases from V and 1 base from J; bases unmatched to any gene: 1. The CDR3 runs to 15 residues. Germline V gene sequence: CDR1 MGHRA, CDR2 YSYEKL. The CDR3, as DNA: TGCGCCAGCAAGGGACTAGCGGGAGGGTCCTACGAGCAGTACTTC. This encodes CASKGLAGGSYEQYF.

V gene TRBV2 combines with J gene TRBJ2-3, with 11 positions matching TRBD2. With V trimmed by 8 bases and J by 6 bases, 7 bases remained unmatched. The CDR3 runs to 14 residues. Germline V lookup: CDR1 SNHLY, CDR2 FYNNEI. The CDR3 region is CASLLAGAWDTQYF. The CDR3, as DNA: TGTGCCAGCCTACTAGCGGGAGCATGGGATACGCAGTATTTT.

CDR3 DNA sequence: TGTGCCAGCTCACCACCGGGCAGTAGGAATGAAAAACTGTTTTTT. This encodes CASSPPGSRNEKLFF. The V call is TRBV18, the J call TRBJ1-4; D ambiguous. The V end was cut by 0 bases, the J end by 5 bases, with 10 bases between. This CDR3 is built from 15 residues. Per the germline V gene, CDR1 is KGHSH and CDR2 is LQKENI.

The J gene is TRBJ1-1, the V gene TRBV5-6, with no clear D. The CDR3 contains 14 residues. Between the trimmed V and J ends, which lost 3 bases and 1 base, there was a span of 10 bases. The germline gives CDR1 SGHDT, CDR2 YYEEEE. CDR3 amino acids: CASSSTRGNTEAFF. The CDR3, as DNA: TGTGCCAGCAGCTCCACCCGGGGGAACACTGAAGCTTTCTTT.

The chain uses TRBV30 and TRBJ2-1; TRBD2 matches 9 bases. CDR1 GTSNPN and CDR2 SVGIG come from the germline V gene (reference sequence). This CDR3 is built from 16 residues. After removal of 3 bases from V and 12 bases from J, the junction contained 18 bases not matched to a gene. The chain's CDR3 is CAWRGASGLASGAQFF. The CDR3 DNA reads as TGTGCCTGGAGAGGGGCTTCGGGACTAGCATCGGGGGCGCAGTTCTTC.

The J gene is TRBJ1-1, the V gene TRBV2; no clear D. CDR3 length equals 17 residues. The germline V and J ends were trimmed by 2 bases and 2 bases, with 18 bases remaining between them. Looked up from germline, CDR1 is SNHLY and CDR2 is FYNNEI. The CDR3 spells CASSEQGWRSGNTEAFF. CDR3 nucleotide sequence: TGTGCCAGCAGTGAACAAGGGTGGCGTAGTGGAAACACTGAAGCTTTCTTT.

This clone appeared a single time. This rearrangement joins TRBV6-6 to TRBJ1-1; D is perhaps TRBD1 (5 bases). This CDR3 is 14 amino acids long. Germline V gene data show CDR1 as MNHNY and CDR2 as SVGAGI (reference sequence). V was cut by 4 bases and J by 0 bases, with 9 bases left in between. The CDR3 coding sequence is TGTGCCAGCAGTTTGGGACGGTTGAACACTGAAGCTTTCTTT. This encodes CASSLGRLNTEAFF.